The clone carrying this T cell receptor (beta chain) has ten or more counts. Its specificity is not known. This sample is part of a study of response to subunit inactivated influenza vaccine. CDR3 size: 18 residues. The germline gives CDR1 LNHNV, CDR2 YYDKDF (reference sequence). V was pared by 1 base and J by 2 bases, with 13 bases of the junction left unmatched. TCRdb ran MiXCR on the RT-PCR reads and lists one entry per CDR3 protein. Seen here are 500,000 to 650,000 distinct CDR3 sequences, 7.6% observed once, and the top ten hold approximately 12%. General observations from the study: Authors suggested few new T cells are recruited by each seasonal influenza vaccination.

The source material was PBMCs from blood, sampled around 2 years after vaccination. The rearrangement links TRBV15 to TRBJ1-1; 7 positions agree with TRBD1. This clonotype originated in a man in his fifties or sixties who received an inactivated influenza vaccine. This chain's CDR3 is CATSRGLTGSWSNTEAFF. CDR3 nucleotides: TGTGCCACCAGCAGAGGACTGACAGGGTCGTGGAGTAACACTGAAGCTTTCTTT.